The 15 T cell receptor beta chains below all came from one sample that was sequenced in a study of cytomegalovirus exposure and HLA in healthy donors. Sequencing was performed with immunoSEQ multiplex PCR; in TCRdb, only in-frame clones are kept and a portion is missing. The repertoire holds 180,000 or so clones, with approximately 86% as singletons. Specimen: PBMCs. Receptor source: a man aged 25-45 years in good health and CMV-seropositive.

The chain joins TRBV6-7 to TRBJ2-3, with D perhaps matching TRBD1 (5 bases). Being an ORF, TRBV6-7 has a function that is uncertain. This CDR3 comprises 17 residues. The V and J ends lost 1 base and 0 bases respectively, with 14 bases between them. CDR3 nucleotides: TGTGCCAGCAGTTACTTAGGAGCAGGGTATAGCACAGATACGCAGTATTTT. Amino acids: CASSYLGAGYSTDTQYF.

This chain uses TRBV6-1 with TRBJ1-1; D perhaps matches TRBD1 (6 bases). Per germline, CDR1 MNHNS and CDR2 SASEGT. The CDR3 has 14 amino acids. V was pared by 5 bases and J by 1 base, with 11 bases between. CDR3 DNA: TGTGCCAGCAGTTGGGGGGGGGCGAACACTGAAGCTTTCTTT. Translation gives CASSWGGANTEAFF.

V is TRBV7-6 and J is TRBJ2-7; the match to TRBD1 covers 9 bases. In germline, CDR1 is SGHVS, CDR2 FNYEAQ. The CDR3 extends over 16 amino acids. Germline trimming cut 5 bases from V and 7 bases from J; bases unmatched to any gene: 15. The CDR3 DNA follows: TGTGCCAGCAGCCCCCCGACGGGACAGGGAAATGGGGAGCAGTACTTC. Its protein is CASSPPTGQGNGEQYF. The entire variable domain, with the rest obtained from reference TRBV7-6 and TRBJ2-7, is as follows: GAGVSQSPRYKVTKRGQDVALRCDPISGHVSLYWYRQALGQGPEFLTYFNYEAQQDKSGLPNDRFSAERPEGSISTLTIQRTEQRDSAMYRCASSPPTGQGNGEQYFGPGTRLTVT.

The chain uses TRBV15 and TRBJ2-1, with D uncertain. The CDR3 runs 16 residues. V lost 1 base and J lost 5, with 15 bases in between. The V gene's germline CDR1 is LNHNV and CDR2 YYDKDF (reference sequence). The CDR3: CATSRGSELRNNEQFF. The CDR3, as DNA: TGTGCCACCAGCAGAGGAAGTGAACTGAGGAACAATGAGCAGTTCTTC.

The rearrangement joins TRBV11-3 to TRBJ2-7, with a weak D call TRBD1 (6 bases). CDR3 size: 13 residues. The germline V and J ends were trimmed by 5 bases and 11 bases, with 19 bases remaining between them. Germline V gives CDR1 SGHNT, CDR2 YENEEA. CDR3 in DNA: TGTGCCAGCAGCCCCGGGACAACTATTCGGGAGTACTTC. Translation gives CASSPGTTIREYF.

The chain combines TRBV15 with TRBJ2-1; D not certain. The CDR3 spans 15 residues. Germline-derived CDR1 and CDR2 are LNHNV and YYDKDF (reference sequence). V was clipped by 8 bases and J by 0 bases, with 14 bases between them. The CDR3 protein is CATAPLIGSYNEQFF. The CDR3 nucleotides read TGTGCCACCGCTCCTTTGATCGGCTCCTACAATGAGCAGTTCTTC.

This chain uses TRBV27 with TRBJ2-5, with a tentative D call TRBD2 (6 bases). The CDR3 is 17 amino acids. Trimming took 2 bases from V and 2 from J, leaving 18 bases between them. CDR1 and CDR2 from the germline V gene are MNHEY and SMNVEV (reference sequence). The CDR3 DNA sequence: TGTGCCAGCAGTTTAGGCCCCGCCGGGGGACCGCAAGAGACCCAGTACTTC. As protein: CASSLGPAGGPQETQYF.

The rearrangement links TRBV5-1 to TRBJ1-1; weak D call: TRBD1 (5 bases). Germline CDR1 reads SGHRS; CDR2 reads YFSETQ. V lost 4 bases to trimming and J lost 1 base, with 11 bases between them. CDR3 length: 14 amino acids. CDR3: CASSARQTNTEAFF. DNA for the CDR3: TGCGCCAGCAGCGCCCGACAGACGAACACTGAAGCTTTCTTT.

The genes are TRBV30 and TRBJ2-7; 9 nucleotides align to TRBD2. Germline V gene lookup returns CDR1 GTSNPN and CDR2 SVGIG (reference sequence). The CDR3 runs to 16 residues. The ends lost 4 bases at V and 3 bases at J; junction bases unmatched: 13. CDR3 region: CAWILSPSGVFYEQYF. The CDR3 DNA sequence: TGTGCCTGGATCCTGTCACCTAGCGGGGTCTTCTACGAGCAGTACTTC. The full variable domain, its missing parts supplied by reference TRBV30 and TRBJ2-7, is SQTIHQWPATLVQPVGSPLSLECTVEGTSNPNLYWYRQAAGRGLQLLFYSVGIGQISSEVPQNLSASRPQDRQFILSSKKLLLSDSGFYLCAWILSPSGVFYEQYFGPGTRLTVT.

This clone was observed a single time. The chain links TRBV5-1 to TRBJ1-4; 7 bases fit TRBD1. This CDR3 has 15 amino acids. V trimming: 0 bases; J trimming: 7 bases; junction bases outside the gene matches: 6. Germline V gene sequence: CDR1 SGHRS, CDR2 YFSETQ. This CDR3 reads CASSLVGGEAEKLFF. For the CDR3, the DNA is TGCGCCAGCAGCTTGGTAGGGGGCGAGGCTGAAAAACTGTTTTTT.

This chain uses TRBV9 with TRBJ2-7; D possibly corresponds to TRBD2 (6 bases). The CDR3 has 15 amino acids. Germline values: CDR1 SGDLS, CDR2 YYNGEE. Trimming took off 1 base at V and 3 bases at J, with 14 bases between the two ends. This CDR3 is CASSVNGAGNYEQYF. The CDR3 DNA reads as TGTGCCAGCAGCGTAAACGGCGCGGGGAACTACGAGCAGTACTTC.

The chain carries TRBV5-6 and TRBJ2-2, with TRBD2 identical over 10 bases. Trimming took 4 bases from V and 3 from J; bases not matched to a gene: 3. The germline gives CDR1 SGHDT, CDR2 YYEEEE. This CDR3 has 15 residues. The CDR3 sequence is CASSRTSGYTGELFF. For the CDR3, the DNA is TGTGCCAGCAGCCGGACTAGCGGATACACCGGGGAGCTGTTTTTT.

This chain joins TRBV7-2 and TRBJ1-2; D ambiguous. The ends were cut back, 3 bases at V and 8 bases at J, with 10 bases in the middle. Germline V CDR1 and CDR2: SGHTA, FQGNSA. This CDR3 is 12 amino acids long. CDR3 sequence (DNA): TGTGCCAGCAGCTTGGCGGTTAACGGCTACACCTTC. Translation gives CASSLAVNGYTF.

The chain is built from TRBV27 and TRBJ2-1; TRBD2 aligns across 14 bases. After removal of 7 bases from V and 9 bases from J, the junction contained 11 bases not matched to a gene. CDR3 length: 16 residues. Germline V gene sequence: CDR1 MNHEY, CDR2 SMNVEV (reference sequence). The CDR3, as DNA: TGTGCCAGCAAACCTAAAGCGACTAGCGGGGGGGCTGAGCAGTTCTTC. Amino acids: CASKPKATSGGAEQFF.

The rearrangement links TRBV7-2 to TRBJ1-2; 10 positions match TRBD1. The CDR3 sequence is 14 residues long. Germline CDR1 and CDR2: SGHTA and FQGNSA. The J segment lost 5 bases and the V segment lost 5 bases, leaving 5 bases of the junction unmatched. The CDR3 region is CASSPGTGEYGYTF. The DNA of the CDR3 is TGTGCCAGCAGCCCAGGGACAGGGGAGTATGGCTACACCTTC.